One and the same sample provided the 21 T cell receptor beta chains below, sequenced in a study of shared clonotypes between healthy human individuals. Clones were read by immunoSEQ multiplex PCR, and TCRdb kept only the in-frame ones, dropping some. The sample lists about 1 million clones, around 75% occurring once. Sequenced input: memory CD4+ T cells sorted from blood. Subset in this sample: CD45RA-negative fraction. The source of these receptors is a man younger than 35 in good health.

This clone has only a few counts. Other nucleotide sequences in the sample specify the same CDR3. CDR3 amino acids: CASSLDTYEQYF. The CDR3 DNA follows: TGTGCCAGCAGCCTGGACACCTACGAGCAGTACTTC. The chain recombines TRBV2 with TRBJ2-7, with D tentatively TRBD1 (5 bases). This CDR3 spans 12 amino acids. V was shortened by 6 bases and J by 2 bases, with 8 bases between the two germline ends. Germline V gene lookup returns CDR1 SNHLY and CDR2 FYNNEI.

Details on this clone: Other nucleotide sequences from this sample produce the same CDR3. The chain couples TRBV6-1 to TRBJ1-3; D not certain. The length of the CDR3 is 15 residues. Deletions cut 1 base from V and 0 bases from J, with 7 bases between. The germline CDR1 and CDR2 sequences are MNHNS and SASEGT. The DNA for the CDR3 is TGTGCCAGCAGTGAAGGTACATTCTCTGGAAACACCATATATTTT. Protein product: CASSEGTFSGNTIYF.

The CDR3 DNA reads TGTGCCAGTCCGAGGCGGACAGGGCAGGGTACGGACTCTGAAAAACTGTTTTTT. Translating it yields CASPRRTGQGTDSEKLFF. The chain carries TRBV19 and TRBJ1-4; 8 bases are shared with TRBD1. This CDR3 spans 18 amino acids. Germline CDR1 LNHDA, CDR2 SQIVND (reference sequence). V lost 8 bases, J lost 7 bases, and 21 bases stayed unmatched.

Written as DNA, the CDR3 is TGTGCCAGCAGCTTGGCCGACTATCCCTCCTACGAGCAGTACTTC. Its protein product is CASSLADYPSYEQYF. The rearrangement joins TRBV5-5 to TRBJ2-7; D is possibly TRBD2 (5 bases). V dropped 0 bases and J dropped 0 bases, with 10 bases sitting between them. Germline V gives CDR1 SGHKS, CDR2 YYEKEE (reference sequence). The CDR3 length is 15 residues.

The V gene is TRBV5-1, the J gene TRBJ1-1; perhaps TRBD1 as D (5 bases). This CDR3 comprises 14 residues. V was clipped by 2 bases and J by 5 bases, with 13 bases between them. CDR1 is SGHRS, CDR2 YFSETQ, per germline. CDR3 nucleotides: TGCGCCAGCAGCTTTGGCAAAGAGGGGACTGAAGCTTTCTTT. Translated: CASSFGKEGTEAFF.

In its sample, this clone was seen a few times. The chain carries TRBV7-9 and TRBJ2-5; D gene uncertain. The CDR3 is made up of 11 amino acids. Per germline, CDR1 SEHNR and CDR2 FQNEAQ (reference sequence). V was pared by 4 bases and J by 7 bases, with 7 bases between. CDR3 DNA: TGTGCCAGCAGCTCAAAACTGACCCAGTACTTC. This gives the protein CASSSKLTQYF.

The chain links TRBV5-6 to TRBJ2-5; either TRBD1 or TRBD2 may supply D (5 bases each). The germline CDR1 and CDR2 sequences are SGHDT and YYEEEE. The CDR3 has 17 residues. Trimming took 3 bases from V and 5 from J, leaving 23 bases between them. The CDR3 sequence: CASSSTAFAGWEETQYF. The CDR3 DNA follows: TGTGCCAGCAGCTCCACCGCTTTCGCAGGGTGGGAGGAGACCCAGTACTTC.

Comment on this clone: Other DNA sequences in this sample translate to the same CDR3. The chain links TRBV10-3 to TRBJ1-5, with D hard to call. Per the germline V gene, CDR1 is ENHRY and CDR2 is SYGVKD. Between the trimmed V and J ends, which lost 0 bases and 0 bases, there was a span of 6 bases. This CDR3 contains 15 residues. CDR3 DNA: TGTGCCATCAGTGAGTCGGGAGATAGCAATCAGCCCCAGCATTTT. Amino acid sequence: CAISESGDSNQPQHF.

The rearrangement links TRBV5-4 to TRBJ2-7; TRBD2 might be the D (6 bases). Per the germline V gene, CDR1 is SGHNT and CDR2 is YYREEE (reference sequence). The CDR3 is 14 residues long. V was shortened by 4 bases and J by 6 bases, with 17 bases between the two germline ends. The CDR3 nucleotides read TGTGCCAGCAGCCCAGGGACTGGGTCCCGCGAGCAGTACTTC. Its protein is CASSPGTGSREQYF.

The rearrangement uses TRBV5-1 and TRBJ2-3; 10 bases are shared with TRBD2. Trimming took 1 base from V and 1 from J; bases not matched to a gene: 6. This CDR3 region has 17 residues. Germline V CDR1 and CDR2: SGHRS, YFSETQ. CDR3 protein: CASSLMGTSVGTDTQYF. The CDR3 DNA sequence: TGCGCCAGCAGCTTGATGGGGACTAGCGTGGGCACAGATACGCAGTATTTT.

V gene TRBV10-2 combines with J gene TRBJ2-7; possibly TRBD1 or TRBD2 for D (6 bases each). Trimming shortened V by 10 bases and J by 7 bases, and 23 bases separated the two germline ends. Germline V gives CDR1 WSHSY, CDR2 SAAADI. This CDR3 region has 14 residues. This chain's CDR3 is CATGARGGPREQYF. CDR3 in DNA: TGCGCCACGGGGGCTCGTGGGGGCCCACGGGAGCAGTACTTC.

This clone was recorded only once. A single base separates this from a much larger clone, so it may be a read error. The rearrangement links TRBV21-1 to TRBJ2-3. TRBV21-1 is annotated as a pseudogene. The CDR3 runs to 11 residues. The CDR3 protein is CASSATDTQYF. The CDR3 region has the DNA TGTGCCAGCAGCGCCACAGATACGCAGTATTTT.

The V and J genes are TRBV5-6 and TRBJ1-4; D gene unclear. V shed 4 bases and J shed 0 bases, with 10 bases lying between them. The CDR3 covers 15 residues. The germline V gene has CDR1 SGHDT and CDR2 YYEEEE. The CDR3 is CASSRRVATNEKLFF. CDR3 nucleotides: TGTGCCAGCAGCCGCCGGGTCGCAACTAATGAAAAACTGTTTTTT.

To note about this clone: One end of the junction does not line up with germline, which may come from a read error. This chain connects TRBV28 to TRBJ1-5; D is ambiguous. CDR1 and CDR2 from the germline V gene are MDHEN and SYDVKM. This CDR3 is built from 16 residues. CDR3 sequence reads: CASGLLWLERNQPQHF. In DNA, the CDR3 is TGTGCCAGCGGTTTATTGTGGCTGGAGAGGAATCAGCCCCAGCATTTT.

CDR3 bases: TGTGCCAGCAGTGAAGTTGGGGGGCGATCATACAATGAGCAGTTCTTC. It codes for CASSEVGGRSYNEQFF. The genes are TRBV6-1 and TRBJ2-1; possibly TRBD1 or TRBD2 for D (6 bases each). The V gene lost 1 base and the J gene lost 4 bases, with 14 bases spanning the gap. The CDR3 runs 16 residues. Germline V CDR1 and CDR2: MNHNS, SASEGT.

The V gene is TRBV6-6, the J gene TRBJ1-4; D uncertain. V was cut by 4 bases and J by 2 bases, with 14 bases left in between. Germline assignment: CDR1 MNHNY and CDR2 SVGAGI (reference sequence). The length of the CDR3 is 16 residues. Here the CDR3 reads CASSFGSFRTNEKLFF. Here the CDR3 DNA reads TGTGCCAGCAGTTTCGGGTCCTTTCGGACTAATGAAAAACTGTTTTTT.

This clone was found a few times. The V gene is TRBV30, the J gene TRBJ2-3; D tentatively reads TRBD1 or TRBD2 (5 bases each). Germline CDR1 and CDR2: GTSNPN and SVGIG (reference sequence). V lost 1 base and J 6 bases, leaving 14 bases between the germline ends. The CDR3 has 14 amino acids. In nucleotides, the CDR3 is TGTGCCTGGAGTGCCTCAGGGCGAGGGGATACGCAGTATTTT. This codes for CAWSASGRGDTQYF. The full variable domain, in which reference TRBV30 and TRBJ2-3 provide the parts outside the CDR3, is SQTIHQWPATLVQPVGSPLSLECTVEGTSNPNLYWYRQAAGRGLQLLFYSVGIGQISSEVPQNLSASRPQDRQFILSSKKLLLSDSGFYLCAWSASGRGDTQYFGPGTRLTVL.

The chain carries TRBV10-3 and TRBJ1-1, with D tentatively TRBD1 (6 bases). The germline V gene encodes CDR1 ENHRY and CDR2 SYGVKD. Trimming removed 6 bases from V and 0 bases from J, with 11 bases in between. The CDR3 loop spans 14 amino acids. The CDR3: CAIRDRRMNTEAFF. The CDR3 DNA sequence: TGTGCCATCAGGGACAGACGCATGAACACTGAAGCTTTCTTT.

The gene calls are TRBV19 and TRBJ2-1; D not resolved. This CDR3 is built from 15 residues. Germline-derived CDR1 and CDR2 are LNHDA and SQIVND (reference sequence). The germline V and J ends were trimmed by 3 bases and 2 bases, with 11 bases remaining between them. The CDR3 reads CASSMGGLTYNEQFF. Written as DNA, the CDR3 is TGTGCCAGTAGTATGGGTGGATTGACCTACAATGAGCAGTTCTTC. The variable domain in full, completed from reference TRBV19 and TRBJ2-1, reads DGGITQSPKYLFRKEGQNVTLSCEQNLNHDAMYWYRQDPGQGLRLIYYSQIVNDFQKGDIAEGYSVSREKKESFPLTVTSAQKNPTAFYLCASSMGGLTYNEQFFGPGTRLTVL.

This rearrangement joins TRBV7-9 to TRBJ2-7; no clear D. V lost 2 bases and J 4 bases, leaving 12 bases between the germline ends. The CDR3 totals 14 residues. Germline V lookup: CDR1 SEHNR, CDR2 FQNEAQ (reference sequence). The CDR3 nucleotides read TGTGCCAGCAGCTTAAGTGGGCACCCTTACGAGCAGTACTTC. It codes for CASSLSGHPYEQYF. Based on the CDR3 plus reference TRBV7-9 and TRBJ2-7, the full variable domain is DTGVSQNPRHKITKRGQNVTFRCDPISEHNRLYWYRQTLGQGPEFLTYFQNEAQLEKSRLLSDRFSAERPKGSFSTLEIQRTEQGDSAMYLCASSLSGHPYEQYFGPGTRLTVT.

This clone was observed a few times. The V and J genes are TRBV5-1 and TRBJ2-1; D ambiguous. The germline gives CDR1 SGHRS, CDR2 YFSETQ. V was cut by 3 bases and J by 6 bases, with 10 bases left in between. The CDR3 contains 13 residues. The CDR3 spells CASSSASSNEQFF. Here the CDR3 DNA reads TGCGCCAGCAGCTCCGCCTCGTCCAATGAGCAGTTCTTC.